This T cell receptor (beta chain) was profiled in a study of T cell repertoires in cytomegalovirus infection. General study findings and limits: Cumulative frequency (of public TCR beta family members) identified carriers of CMV plus the relevant HLA. In two of eight donors, the top clonotype was HLA-C-restricted CMV-specific.

From germline, CDR1 is MDHEN and CDR2 SYDVKM. This CDR3 comprises 15 residues. V was pared by 1 base and J by 2 bases, with 9 bases between. TCRdb passed the reads through MiXCR, listing each CDR3 protein once. The table lists about 190,000 distinct CDR3 sequences, 9.5% of them singletons. Ten or more counts support this clonotype. Its antigen remains unknown. The chain combines TRBV28 with TRBJ1-5, with a weak D call TRBD1 (5 bases). This receptor was obtained from a human donor in good health (CMV status not recorded). Some clones in this sample may be carry-over from other donors' samples. The sequencing input was PBMCs. CDR3 nucleotides: TGTGCCAGCAGTTTATTGATAGGGGGCAATCAGCCCCAGCATTTT. Translating gives CASSLLIGGNQPQHF.